This T cell receptor (beta chain) comes out of a study of cytomegalovirus exposure and HLA in healthy donors. General study findings and limits: HLA allele associations emerged for about 18,000 TCR beta sequences in a later analysis, at 0.05 false discovery rate. The likely explanation for a cluster of highly shared sequence variants was sequencing artifact.

In the PCR, 60 Vbeta and 13 Jbeta primers were used. The assay was immunoSEQ multiplex PCR, and TCRdb's table has in-frame clones only and misses some. The sample records a few hundred thousand clones, about nine tenths being singletons. CDR3 length: 14 residues. The J segment lost 5 bases and the V segment lost 6 bases, leaving 7 bases of the junction unmatched. Germline loops: CDR1 MGHDK, CDR2 SYGVNS. As for this clone: Its antigen is not identified.

This clonotype originated in a girl under 10 years old in good health and CMV-seronegative. The sample taken for sequencing was PBMCs. The gene calls are TRBV25-1 and TRBJ1-5, with 7 bases fitting TRBD1. The CDR3 region has the DNA TGTGCCAGCAGCCACAGGGGTGAGGATCAGCCCCAGCATTTT. Protein sequence: CASSHRGEDQPQHF. Supplemented by reference TRBV25-1 and TRBJ1-5, the full variable domain reads EADIYQTPRYLVIGTGKKITLECSQTMGHDKMYWYQQDPGMELHLIHYSYGVNSTEKGDLSSESTVSRIRTEHFPLTLESARPSHTSQYLCASSHRGEDQPQHFGDGTRLSIL.